Listed below are T cell receptor beta chains from one sample, sequenced in a study of PD-1 blockade in classical Hodgkin lymphoma. This table comes from immunoSEQ multiplex PCR, and its TCRdb copy is limited to in-frame clones, with some not included. The sample contains about 32,000 clones, roughly 82% of which appear only once. This material consisted of peripheral blood mononuclear cells (PBMCs), taken at baseline. The receptors were sampled from a human donor with classical Hodgkin lymphoma. Each CDR3 is given without its conserved first and last residue. The D gene is left open where the match is weak.

-	TRBV5-4	TRBJ1-6	ASSFGQGRDSYNSPLH
-	TRBV4-2	TRBJ1-1	ASSIRRENTEAF
-	TRBV9	TRBJ2-2	ASSNYASGELF
-	TRBV9	TRBJ1-2	ASSVGQDYGYT
-	TRBV7-7	TRBJ1-5	ASSLRVDQPQH
TRBD1	TRBV7-3	TRBJ1-2	ASSASRTGGNYGYT
-	TRBV2	TRBJ2-2	ATRGQTNTGELF
-	TRBV4-2	TRBJ1-4	ASSQSGGWQFNEKLF
-	TRBV4-3	TRBJ2-3	ASSPQTGAGTDTQY
TRBD2	TRBV11-3	TRBJ2-3	ASSLGSSSGDTDTQY
-	TRBV11-3	TRBJ1-3	ASSFATSGNTIY
-	TRBV4-3	TRBJ2-3	ASSQGPAPWGTDTQY
TRBD1	TRBV18	TRBJ2-1	ASSTLTGSPYNEQF
-	TRBV9	TRBJ2-1	ASSPTSQGNGQF
-	TRBV2	TRBJ2-3	ASGGAGMSTDTQY
TRBD2	TRBV7-3	TRBJ2-5	ASGKGLTSGGETQY
-	TRBV28	TRBJ1-4	ASSLLGANEKLF
-	TRBV7-3	TRBJ1-6	ASSLAYNSPLH
-	TRBV7-9	TRBJ1-5	ASSLGETHQPQH
-	TRBV7-8	TRBJ2-2	ASSPGQTSGELF
-	TRBV2	TRBJ1-4	ASSVVQAGRLF
TRBD1	TRBV18	TRBJ1-2	ASSPPEGAGYGYT
TRBD1	TRBV28	TRBJ1-6	AIRSGQLDYNSPLH